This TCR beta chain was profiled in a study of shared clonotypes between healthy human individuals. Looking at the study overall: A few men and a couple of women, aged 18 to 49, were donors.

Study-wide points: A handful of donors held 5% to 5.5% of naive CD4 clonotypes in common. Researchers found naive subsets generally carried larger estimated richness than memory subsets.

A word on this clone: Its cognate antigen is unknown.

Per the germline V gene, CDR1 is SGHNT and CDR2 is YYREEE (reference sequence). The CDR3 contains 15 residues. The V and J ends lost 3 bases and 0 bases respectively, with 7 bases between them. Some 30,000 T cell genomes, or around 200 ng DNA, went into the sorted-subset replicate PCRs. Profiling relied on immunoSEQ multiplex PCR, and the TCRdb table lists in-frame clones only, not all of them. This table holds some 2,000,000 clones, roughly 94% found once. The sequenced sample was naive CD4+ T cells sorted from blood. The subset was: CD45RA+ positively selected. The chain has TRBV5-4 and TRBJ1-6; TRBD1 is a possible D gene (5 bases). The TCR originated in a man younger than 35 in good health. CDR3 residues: CASSSRDSYNSPLHF. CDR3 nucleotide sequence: TGTGCCAGCAGCTCCAGGGACTCCTATAATTCACCCCTCCACTTT.